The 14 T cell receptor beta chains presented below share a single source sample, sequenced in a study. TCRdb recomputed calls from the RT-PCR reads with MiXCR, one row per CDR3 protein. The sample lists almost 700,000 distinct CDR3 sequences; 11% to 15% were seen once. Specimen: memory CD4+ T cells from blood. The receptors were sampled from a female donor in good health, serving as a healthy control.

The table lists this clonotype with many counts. CDR3 amino acids: CASSPGQRNTIYF. The CDR3 nucleotides are TGTGCCAGCAGTCCGGGACAGCGGAACACCATATATTTT. The J gene is TRBJ1-3, the V gene TRBV12-3 or TRBV12-4, with 7 positions matching TRBD1. The CDR3 spans 13 residues. J lost 7 bases, V lost 5 bases, and 5 bases had no gene match.

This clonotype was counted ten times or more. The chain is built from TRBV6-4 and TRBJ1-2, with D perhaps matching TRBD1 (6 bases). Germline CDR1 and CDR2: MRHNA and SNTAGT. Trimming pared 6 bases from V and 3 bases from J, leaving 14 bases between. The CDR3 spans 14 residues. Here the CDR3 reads CASRPRGADYGYTF. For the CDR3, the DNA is TGTGCCAGCAGACCACGGGGGGCGGACTATGGCTACACCTTC.

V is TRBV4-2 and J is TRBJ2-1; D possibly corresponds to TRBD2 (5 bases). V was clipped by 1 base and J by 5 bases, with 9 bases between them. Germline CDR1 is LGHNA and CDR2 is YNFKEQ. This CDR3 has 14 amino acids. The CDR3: CASSQGWRNNEQFF. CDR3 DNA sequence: TGTGCCAGCAGCCAAGGTTGGAGGAACAATGAGCAGTTCTTC.

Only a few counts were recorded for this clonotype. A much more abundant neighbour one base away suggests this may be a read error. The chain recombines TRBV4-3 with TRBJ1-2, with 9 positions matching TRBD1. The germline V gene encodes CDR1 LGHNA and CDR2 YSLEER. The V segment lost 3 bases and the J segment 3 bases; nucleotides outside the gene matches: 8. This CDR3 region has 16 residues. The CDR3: CASSQGQGMNDYGYTF. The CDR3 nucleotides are TGCGCCAGCAGCCAGGGACAGGGAATGAACGACTATGGCTACACCTTC.

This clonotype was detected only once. The CDR3 reads CASSLTTATNEKLFF. Here the CDR3 DNA reads TGTGCCAGCAGCTTAACAACTGCAACTAATGAAAAACTGTTTTTT. V usage is TRBV5-4 and J usage is TRBJ1-4, with D unresolved. Germline CDR1 SGHNT, CDR2 YYREEE (reference sequence). The CDR3 consists of 15 residues. V lost 2 bases and J 0 bases, leaving 8 bases between the germline ends.

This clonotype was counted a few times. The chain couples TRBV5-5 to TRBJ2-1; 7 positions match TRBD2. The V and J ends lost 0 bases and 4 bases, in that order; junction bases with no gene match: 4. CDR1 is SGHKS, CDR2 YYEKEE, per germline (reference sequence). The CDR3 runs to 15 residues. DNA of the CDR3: TGTGCCAGCAGCTTGGAGTGGGACTATTACAATGAGCAGTTCTTC. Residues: CASSLEWDYYNEQFF.

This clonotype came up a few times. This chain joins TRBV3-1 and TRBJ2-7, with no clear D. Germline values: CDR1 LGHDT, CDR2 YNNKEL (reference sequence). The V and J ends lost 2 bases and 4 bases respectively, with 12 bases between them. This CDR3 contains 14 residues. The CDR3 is CASSQNSGYYEQYF. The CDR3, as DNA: TGTGCCAGCAGCCAAAATTCCGGGTATTACGAGCAGTACTTC.

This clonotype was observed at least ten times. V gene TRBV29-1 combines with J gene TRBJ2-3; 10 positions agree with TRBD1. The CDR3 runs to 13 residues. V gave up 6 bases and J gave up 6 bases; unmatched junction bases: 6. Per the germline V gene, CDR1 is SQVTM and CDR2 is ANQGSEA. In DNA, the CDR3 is TGCAGCGTCGGGACAGGGGTCCTGGATACGCAGTATTTT. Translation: CSVGTGVLDTQYF.

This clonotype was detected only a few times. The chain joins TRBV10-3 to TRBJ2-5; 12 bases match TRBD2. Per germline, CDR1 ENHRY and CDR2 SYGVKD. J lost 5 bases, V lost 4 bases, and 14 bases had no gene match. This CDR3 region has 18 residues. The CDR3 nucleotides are TGTGCCATCAGTGTCGATCTAGCGGGGGGGCCCGGAGGGGAGACCCAGTACTTC. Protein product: CAISVDLAGGPGGETQYF.

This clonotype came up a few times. CDR3 DNA sequence: TGTGCCAGCAGTGAAGCGTGGGGAACAGGCTATGGCTACACCTTC. Protein product: CASSEAWGTGYGYTF. The rearrangement links TRBV6-1 to TRBJ1-2; TRBD1 is a possible D gene (5 bases). Germline-derived CDR1 and CDR2 are MNHNS and SASEGT. Trimming removed 0 bases from V and 4 bases from J, with 12 bases in between. This CDR3 is 15 amino acids long.

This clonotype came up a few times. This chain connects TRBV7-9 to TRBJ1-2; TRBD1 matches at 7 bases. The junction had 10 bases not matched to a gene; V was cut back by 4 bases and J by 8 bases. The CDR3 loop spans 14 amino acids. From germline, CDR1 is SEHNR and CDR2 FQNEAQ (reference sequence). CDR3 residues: CASSSDGQAGGYTF. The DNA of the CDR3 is TGTGCCAGCAGCTCTGATGGACAGGCGGGAGGCTACACCTTC.

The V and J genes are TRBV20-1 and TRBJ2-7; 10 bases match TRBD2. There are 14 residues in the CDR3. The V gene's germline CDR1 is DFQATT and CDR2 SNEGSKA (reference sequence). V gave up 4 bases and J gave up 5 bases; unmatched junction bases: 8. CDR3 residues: CSAINSGRNNEQYF. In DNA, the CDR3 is TGCAGTGCTATCAATAGCGGGAGGAACAACGAGCAGTACTTC.

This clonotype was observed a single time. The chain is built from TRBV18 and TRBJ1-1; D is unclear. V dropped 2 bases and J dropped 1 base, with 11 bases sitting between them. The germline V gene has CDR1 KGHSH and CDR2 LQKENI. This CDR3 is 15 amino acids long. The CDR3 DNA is TGTGCCAGCTCACCAGAGTACAACAGGAACACTGAAGCTTTCTTT. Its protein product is CASSPEYNRNTEAFF. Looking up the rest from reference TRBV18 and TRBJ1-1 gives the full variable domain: NAGVMQNPRHLVRRRGQEARLRCSPMKGHSHVYWYRQLPEEGLKFMVYLQKENIIDESGMPKERFSAEFPKEGPSILRIQQVVRGDSAAYFCASSPEYNRNTEAFFGQGTRLTVV.

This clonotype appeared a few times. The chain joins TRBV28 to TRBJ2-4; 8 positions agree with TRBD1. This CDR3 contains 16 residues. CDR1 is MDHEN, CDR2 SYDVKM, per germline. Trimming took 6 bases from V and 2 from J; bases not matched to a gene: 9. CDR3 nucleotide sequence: TGTGCCAGCAGCGATCCAGGGGGCGGGTCCAAAAACATTCAGTACTTC. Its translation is CASSDPGGGSKNIQYF.